This T cell receptor beta chain emerged from a study of blood T cell repertoires in COVID-19. Germline V lookup: CDR1 MNHEY, CDR2 SVGAGI. The CDR3 spans 14 residues. V was cut by 5 bases and J by 6 bases, with 14 bases left in between. Profiled with immunoSEQ multiplex PCR; TCRdb holds only in-frame clones, not every one. Among around 260,000 clones, about 90% were seen once, and the ten largest hold under 3%. The sequence was obtained from a person aged 18 to 30 with COVID-19, enrolled during active disease. The genes are TRBV6-5 and TRBJ1-5, with D perhaps TRBD1 (5 bases). The material sequenced was peripheral blood. CDR3 nucleotide sequence: TGTGCCAGCAGTATCTCAGGGTCGGCTCAGCCCCAGCATTTT. Amino acids: CASSISGSAQPQHF.